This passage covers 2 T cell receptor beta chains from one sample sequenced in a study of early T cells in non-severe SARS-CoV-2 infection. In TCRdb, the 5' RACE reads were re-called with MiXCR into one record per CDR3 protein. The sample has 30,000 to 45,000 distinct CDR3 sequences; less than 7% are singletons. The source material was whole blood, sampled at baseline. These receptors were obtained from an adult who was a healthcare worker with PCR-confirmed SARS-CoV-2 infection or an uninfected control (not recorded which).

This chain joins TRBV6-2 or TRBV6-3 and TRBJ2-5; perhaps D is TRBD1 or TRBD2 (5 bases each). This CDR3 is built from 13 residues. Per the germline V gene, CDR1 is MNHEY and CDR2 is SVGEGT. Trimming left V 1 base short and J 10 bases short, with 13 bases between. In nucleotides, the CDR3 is TGTGCCAGCAGTTACTTGGGGACCTCCTACCAGTACTTC. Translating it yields CASSYLGTSYQYF.

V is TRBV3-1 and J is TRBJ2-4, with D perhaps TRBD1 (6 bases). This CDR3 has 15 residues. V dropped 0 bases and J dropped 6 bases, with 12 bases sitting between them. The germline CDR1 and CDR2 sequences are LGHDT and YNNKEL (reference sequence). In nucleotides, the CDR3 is TGTGCCAGCAGCCAAGATAGGGGGTCCCCAAACATTCAGTACTTC. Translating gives CASSQDRGSPNIQYF.